The rows below give T cell receptor beta chains drawn from one sample of a study of T cell responses to AZD1222 COVID-19 vaccine. Only in-frame clones appear in the TCRdb table, and some are missing; sequencing was by immunoSEQ multiplex PCR. Found here are about 64,000 clones, approximately 80% of them singletons; the top ten hold about 14%. Sample: peripheral blood, taken 28 days after the second AZD1222 dose. These receptors were collected from an adult who received the AZD1222 COVID-19 vaccine. Each CDR3 is given with its conserved first and last residue. D genes are given only for firm matches. Size is stated for part of the rows, as once, few or many counts, or as a class when the clone is expanded.

V gene,D gene,clone size,J gene,CDR3 DNA,CDR3 protein
TRBV19,.,.,TRBJ1-6,TGTGCCAGTAGTATTAGGTTCTCCTATAATTCACCCCTCCACTTT,CASSIRFSYNSPLHF
TRBV7-2,TRBD1,.,TRBJ1-2,TGTGCCAGCAGCTTCGGACAGGGCTATGGCTACACCTTC,CASSFGQGYGYTF
TRBV30,TRBD1,.,TRBJ1-5,TGTGCCTGGGCGACAGGGGTTCGTCAGCCCCAGCATTTT,CAWATGVRQPQHF
TRBV2,.,.,TRBJ2-1,TGTGCCAGCACTCCGAATCAGGAGAACAATGAGCAGTTCTTC,CASTPNQENNEQFF
TRBV9,.,.,TRBJ2-1,TGTGCCAGCAGCGTAGCTCTTAGCCCCTACAATGAGCAGTTCTTC,CASSVALSPYNEQFF
TRBV4-1,TRBD2,.,TRBJ2-2,TGCGCCAGCAGCCAAGATCCCCCAGGGAGGGTCGGGGAGCTGTTTTTT,CASSQDPPGRVGELFF
TRBV6-6,.,.,TRBJ2-2,TGTGCCAGCAGGCCGGACCTTAGGGCCGGGGAGCTGTTTTTT,CASRPDLRAGELFF
TRBV5-6,.,.,TRBJ2-1,TGTGCCAGCAGCTTGGTTAGGGACCAATACAATGAGCAGTTCTTC,CASSLVRDQYNEQFF
TRBV11-2,.,.,TRBJ2-3,TGTGCCAGCAGCTTTGTCACAGATACGCAGTATTTT,CASSFVTDTQYF
TRBV1,.,.,TRBJ2-1,TGCACCACCCCCAGCCGGGGTTACTCCTACAATGAGCAGTTCTTC,CTTPSRGYSYNEQFF
TRBV19,.,.,TRBJ1-2,TGTGCCAGTAGTATCGGACAGAACCATAACTATGGCTACACCTTC,CASSIGQNHNYGYTF
TRBV7-9,TRBD2,.,TRBJ2-5,TGTGCCAGCAGCTTAGCGGGGGGACTAGGGGAGACCCAGTACTTC,CASSLAGGLGETQYF
TRBV5-1,.,.,TRBJ1-5,TGCGCCAGCAGCTTTGGGGGGCAAGGCAATCAGCCCCAGCATTTT,CASSFGGQGNQPQHF
TRBV2,.,.,TRBJ2-7,TGTGCCAGCAGTGAACGGGACTACGAGCAGTACTTC,CASSERDYEQYF
TRBV6-6,TRBD2,.,TRBJ2-1,TGTGCCAGCAGTTACGGCGCGGGGGGGCGAAATGAGCAGTTCTTC,CASSYGAGGRNEQFF
TRBV2,TRBD1,.,TRBJ2-1,TGTGCCAGCAGGGCGGGACAGGGAGCCTACAATGAGCAGTTCTTC,CASRAGQGAYNEQFF
TRBV10-3,TRBD1,.,TRBJ1-2,TGTGCCATCAGCTCGGGACAGGGGGAAGGCTACACCTTC,CAISSGQGEGYTF
TRBV5-4,TRBD1,.,TRBJ1-1,TGTGCCAGCAGCGAAGACAGGGATGATGAAGCTTTCTTT,CASSEDRDDEAFF
TRBV6-5,.,.,TRBJ1-2,TGTGCCAGCAGTTCTAGGGGGGACGACTGGAACTATGGCTACACCTTC,CASSSRGDDWNYGYTF
TRBV5-5,.,.,TRBJ1-5,TGTGCCAGCAGCCTGAACCAGGCCCCAGAAACGGGGCCCCAGCATTTT,CASSLNQAPETGPQHF
TRBV7-9,TRBD1,few,TRBJ1-1,TGTGCCAGCAGCTTTGGGACAGGGCGCACTGAAGCTTTCTTT,CASSFGTGRTEAFF
TRBV5-4,TRBD1,.,TRBJ2-1,TGTGCCAGCAGCCCGGGACAGGGAGGTGTGCATGAGCAGTTCTTC,CASSPGQGGVHEQFF
TRBV21-1,.,.,TRBJ2-3,TGTGCCAGCAGGGGGACTAGCGGGGGAGTAGATACGCAGTATTTT,CASRGTSGGVDTQYF
TRBV29-1,.,.,TRBJ1-1,TGCAGCTCCGGAGGGGGGACTGAAGCTTTCTTT,CSSGGGTEAFF
TRBV4-1,TRBD1,.,TRBJ1-4,TGCGCCAGCAGCCAAGTCCTAGCGGAGCTCGGGACAGTCAGAAAAAATGAAAAACTGTTTTTT,CASSQVLAELGTVRKNEKLFF
TRBV5-5,.,.,TRBJ1-1,TGTGCCAGCAGCTTGGCTTTGAACACTGAAGCTTTCTTT,CASSLALNTEAFF
TRBV7-3,.,.,TRBJ1-5,TGTGCCAGCAGCTTAGGCGTAAATCAGCCCCAGCATTTT,CASSLGVNQPQHF
TRBV6-5,TRBD1,.,TRBJ1-1,TGTGCCAGCAGACCACATGGGACAGGGTCCACTGAAGCTTTCTTT,CASRPHGTGSTEAFF